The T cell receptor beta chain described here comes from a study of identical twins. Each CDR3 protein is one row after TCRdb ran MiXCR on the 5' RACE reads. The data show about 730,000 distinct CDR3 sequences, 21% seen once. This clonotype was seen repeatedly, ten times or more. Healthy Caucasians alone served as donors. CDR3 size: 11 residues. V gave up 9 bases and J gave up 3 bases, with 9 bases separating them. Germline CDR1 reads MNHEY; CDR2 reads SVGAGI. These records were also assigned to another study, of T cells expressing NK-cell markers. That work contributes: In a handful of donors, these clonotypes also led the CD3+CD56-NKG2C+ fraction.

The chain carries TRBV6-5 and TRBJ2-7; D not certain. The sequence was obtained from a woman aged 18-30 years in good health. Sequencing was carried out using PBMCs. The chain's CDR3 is CASYSGYEQYF. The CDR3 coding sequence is TGTGCCAGTTACTCCGGCTACGAGCAGTACTTC.